The 27 T cell receptor beta chains listed next were all sequenced from one sample in a study of blood T cell repertoires in COVID-19. Sequenced by immunoSEQ multiplex PCR; TCRdb stores in-frame clones only, minus some. The sample holds 200,000 to 300,000 clones, roughly 85% seen once. The sequenced sample consisted of PBMCs or T cells enriched from blood (not recorded which). These receptors originate from a woman in her fifties or sixties with acute COVID-19.

The V gene is TRBV11-3, the J gene TRBJ1-1; D unclear. The V and J ends lost 5 bases and 3 bases respectively, with 10 bases between them. Germline V gene sequence: CDR1 SGHNT, CDR2 YENEEA. This CDR3 comprises 13 residues. The CDR3 reads CASSLRQDTEAFF. CDR3 DNA: TGTGCCAGCAGCCTTCGACAAGACACTGAAGCTTTCTTT.

CDR3 amino acids: CASSQNPGGYMNTEAFF. The CDR3 DNA reads TGTGCCAGCAGCCAAAACCCAGGGGGGTATATGAACACTGAAGCTTTCTTT. The genes are TRBV14 and TRBJ1-1; 7 nucleotides align to TRBD1. The V gene's germline CDR1 is SGHDN and CDR2 FVKESK. The CDR3 spans 17 residues. J lost 0 bases, V lost 2 bases, and 9 bases had no gene match.

DNA of the CDR3: TGTGCCAGCTCACCGCCCGGGACAAACTATGGCTACACCTTC. This codes for CASSPPGTNYGYTF. J is TRBJ1-2 and V is TRBV18, with D tentatively TRBD1 (6 bases). Trimming left V 3 bases short and J 2 bases short, with 10 bases between. Per the germline V gene, CDR1 is KGHSH and CDR2 is LQKENI. The CDR3 covers 14 residues. Together with reference TRBV18 and TRBJ1-2, the CDR3 gives the full variable domain: NAGVMQNPRHLVRRRGQEARLRCSPMKGHSHVYWYRQLPEEGLKFMVYLQKENIIDESGMPKERFSAEFPKEGPSILRIQQVVRGDSAAYFCASSPPGTNYGYTFGSGTRLTVV.

The chain recombines TRBV15 with TRBJ2-7, with 9 bases that match TRBD2. The germline V gene encodes CDR1 LNHNV and CDR2 YYDKDF (reference sequence). This CDR3 has 16 residues. Losses at the gene ends were 1 base for V and 5 bases for J; bases not matched to a gene: 9. CDR3 sequence reads: CATSRGSGGNGHEQYF. CDR3 DNA sequence: TGTGCCACCAGCAGAGGGAGCGGGGGGAACGGACACGAGCAGTACTTC.

The rearrangement links TRBV4-3 to TRBJ2-2, with D unclear. The CDR3 extends over 14 amino acids. The V end lost 0 bases, the J end lost 8 bases, and 10 bases lay between the germline ends. CDR1 is LGHNA, CDR2 YSLEER, per germline. The CDR3 sequence is CASSQDRVLGELFF. The CDR3 bases are TGCGCCAGCAGCCAAGATCGGGTGTTGGGGGAGCTGTTTTTT.

This chain connects TRBV2 to TRBJ1-5; TRBD1 is a possible D gene (5 bases). Germline V gives CDR1 SNHLY, CDR2 FYNNEI. The CDR3 totals 15 residues. Trimming shortened V by 8 bases and J by 7 bases, and 21 bases separated the two germline ends. CDR3 loop: CASQIGRGLGQPQHF. The CDR3 DNA follows: TGTGCCAGCCAAATCGGGAGGGGATTAGGACAGCCCCAGCATTTT.

The rearrangement links TRBV7-2 to TRBJ1-2, with 7 bases fitting TRBD1. V dropped 5 bases and J dropped 4; count of bases not matched to a gene: 4. The CDR3 spans 13 residues. CDR1 and CDR2 (germline): SGHTA, FQGNSA. Written as DNA, the CDR3 is TGTGCCAGCAGCCGACAGGGAACCTATGGCTACACCTTC. As protein: CASSRQGTYGYTF.

The chain has TRBV19 and TRBJ1-1, with D possibly TRBD1 on 6 matching bases. CDR1 LNHDA and CDR2 SQIVND come from the germline V gene (reference sequence). CDR3 size: 14 residues. V shed 2 bases and J shed 7 bases, with 14 bases lying between them. The CDR3 nucleotides are TGTGCCAGTAGTATATCGGGTGAACAGGGTGAAGCTTTCTTT. It specifies CASSISGEQGEAFF.

The chain combines TRBV10-3 with TRBJ2-7, with 11 positions matching TRBD2. The germline V gene encodes CDR1 ENHRY and CDR2 SYGVKD. V was clipped by 5 bases and J by 5 bases; unmatched bases: 8. The CDR3 covers 15 residues. The CDR3 DNA reads as TGTGCCATCAGTTTATCTAGCGGGGGGATGAACGAGCAGTACTTC. This codes for CAISLSSGGMNEQYF.

This clone was recorded once. The chain joins TRBV9 to TRBJ2-1; D is possibly TRBD2 (5 bases). The V gene lost 4 bases and the J gene lost 0 bases, with 14 bases spanning the gap. The germline gives CDR1 SGDLS, CDR2 YYNGEE. This CDR3 region has 16 residues. CDR3 bases: TGTGCCAGCAGCCCCCGGGGTGGCGACTCCTACAATGAGCAGTTCTTC. It is translated as CASSPRGGDSYNEQFF. Full variable domain (missing parts from reference TRBV9 and TRBJ2-1): DSGVTQTPKHLITATGQRVTLRCSPRSGDLSVYWYQQSLDQGLQFLIQYYNGEERAKGNILERFSAQQFPDLHSELNLSSLELGDSALYFCASSPRGGDSYNEQFFGPGTRLTVL.

The V call is TRBV6-5, the J call TRBJ1-1; maybe TRBD1 (5 bases). The CDR3 is 12 residues long. V dropped 9 bases and J dropped 4 bases, with 12 bases sitting between them. Germline-derived CDR1 and CDR2 are MNHEY and SVGAGI. Here the CDR3 reads CASRTGGTEAFF. The CDR3 nucleotides are TGTGCCAGTAGGACGGGGGGCACTGAAGCTTTCTTT.

This chain uses TRBV6-5 with TRBJ1-5, with D possibly being TRBD1 (5 bases). CDR3 length: 14 amino acids. Germline V gene lookup returns CDR1 MNHEY and CDR2 SVGAGI. The V and J ends lost 6 bases and 8 bases respectively, with 17 bases between them. The CDR3 sequence is CASSRQSFTEPQHF. The CDR3 nucleotides are TGTGCCAGCAGCCGACAGTCTTTCACGGAGCCCCAGCATTTT.

The chain combines TRBV7-2 with TRBJ1-3; tentative D call: TRBD1 (5 bases). Per the germline V gene, CDR1 is SGHTA and CDR2 is FQGNSA. Trimming shortened V by 3 bases and J by 0 bases, and 9 bases separated the two germline ends. The CDR3 runs 15 residues. The CDR3 sequence is CASSFGGVSGNTIYF. The CDR3 nucleotides are TGTGCCAGCAGCTTTGGGGGGGTCTCTGGAAACACCATATATTTT.

The V gene is TRBV27, the J gene TRBJ2-7; a possible D gene is TRBD1 (6 bases). Germline loops: CDR1 MNHEY, CDR2 SMNVEV (reference sequence). The CDR3 extends over 15 amino acids. The germline V and J ends were trimmed by 7 bases and 0 bases, with 16 bases remaining between them. CDR3 sequence reads: CASTQPQGPSYEQYF. The CDR3 DNA follows: TGTGCCAGCACCCAACCACAGGGCCCCTCCTACGAGCAGTACTTC.

A single count supports this clone. V gene TRBV2 combines with J gene TRBJ1-1; no firm D call. This CDR3 contains 13 residues. Between the trimmed V and J ends, which lost 8 bases and 1 base, there was a span of 11 bases. Germline loops: CDR1 SNHLY, CDR2 FYNNEI. CDR3 coding DNA: TGTGCCAGCGAAACAGATTCGAACACTGAAGCTTTCTTT. Translation gives CASETDSNTEAFF.

This sequence joins TRBV5-1 and TRBJ2-3; no firm D call. V was trimmed by 4 bases and J by 5 bases, leaving 14 bases between them. Germline values: CDR1 SGHRS, CDR2 YFSETQ. The CDR3 runs 14 residues. The CDR3 protein is CASSPLPFGDTQYF. CDR3 nucleotide sequence: TGCGCCAGCAGCCCCCTCCCTTTCGGAGATACGCAGTATTTT.

The chain employs TRBV5-6 and TRBJ2-7; D may be TRBD2 (5 bases). Trimming left V 0 bases short and J 0 bases short, with 10 bases between. This CDR3 spans 15 amino acids. Germline V gene lookup returns CDR1 SGHDT and CDR2 YYEEEE. CDR3 nucleotide sequence: TGTGCCAGCAGCTTGGTGGGGAGACCCTCCTACGAGCAGTACTTC. Amino acids: CASSLVGRPSYEQYF.

A few counts support this clone. This chain joins TRBV11-2 and TRBJ2-7; TRBD1 matches 10 bases. The CDR3 contains 14 residues. J gave up 4 bases and V 4 bases, and 4 bases lay outside the gene matches. The germline V gene encodes CDR1 SGHAT and CDR2 FQNNGV. The CDR3 loop is CASSYGTGAYEQYF. Here the CDR3 DNA reads TGTGCCAGCAGCTATGGGACAGGGGCGTACGAGCAGTACTTC. Full variable domain (rest looked up from reference TRBV11-2 and TRBJ2-7): EAGVAQSPRYKIIEKRQSVAFWCNPISGHATLYWYQQILGQGPKLLIQFQNNGVVDDSQLPKDRFSAERLKGVDSTLKIQPAKLEDSAVYLCASSYGTGAYEQYFGPGTRLTVT.

The J gene is TRBJ2-2, the V gene TRBV27; no definite D call. The CDR3 has 14 amino acids. Germline assignment: CDR1 MNHEY and CDR2 SMNVEV (reference sequence). V was clipped by 6 bases and J by 6 bases, with 14 bases between them. CDR3 loop: CASRQYDRAGELFF. CDR3 coding DNA: TGTGCCAGCAGGCAGTATGACCGGGCCGGGGAGCTGTTTTTT.

This chain connects TRBV5-1 to TRBJ2-7; a possible D gene is TRBD2 (6 bases). The length of the CDR3 is 14 residues. Trimming cost V 0 bases and J 4 bases, with 11 bases left between them. CDR1 and CDR2 (germline): SGHRS, YFSETQ. The CDR3 region has the DNA TGCGCCAGCAGCTTGGCGGGGGTAGCTTACGAGCAGTACTTC. Its translation is CASSLAGVAYEQYF.

This clone has ten or more counts. This chain uses TRBV19 with TRBJ1-5, with a possible D match to TRBD1 (5 bases). The CDR3 consists of 13 residues. The germline V gene has CDR1 LNHDA and CDR2 SQIVND (reference sequence). The V end lost 2 bases, the J end lost 14 bases, and 16 bases lay between the germline ends. This CDR3 is CASSILGGKVEHF. CDR3 DNA: TGTGCCAGTAGTATATTGGGGGGTAAGGTTGAGCATTTT.

The chain joins TRBV6-5 to TRBJ1-1; D remains unclear. CDR1 is MNHEY and CDR2 is SVGAGI in the germline V gene. Between the trimmed V and J ends, which lost 5 bases and 5 bases, there was a span of 9 bases. This CDR3 spans 12 amino acids. The CDR3 DNA is TGTGCCAGCAGTAAGACACAGACTGAAGCTTTCTTT. Translating it yields CASSKTQTEAFF.

The chain carries TRBV7-8 and TRBJ1-2; D not resolved. Looked up from germline, CDR1 is SGHVS and CDR2 is FQNEAQ. The CDR3 consists of 12 residues. The ends were cut back, 1 base at V and 8 bases at J, with 8 bases in the middle. Written as DNA, the CDR3 is TGTGCCAGCAGCTTAGTTGAGGGCGGCTACACCTTC. Translated: CASSLVEGGYTF.

The chain has TRBV5-1 and TRBJ1-1, with D perhaps matching TRBD1 (6 bases). This CDR3 region has 13 residues. Germline CDR1 reads SGHRS; CDR2 reads YFSETQ. Trimming pared 5 bases from V and 1 base from J, leaving 9 bases between. Here the CDR3 DNA reads TGCGCCAGCAGTAGCAGGGGGAACACTGAAGCTTTCTTT. It specifies CASSSRGNTEAFF.

The chain carries TRBV23-1 and TRBJ2-3; TRBD2 agrees at 10 bases. TRBV23-1 is an ORF; its function is uncertain. CDR3 size: 16 residues. Trimming took 3 bases from V and 8 from J; bases not matched to a gene: 11. This chain's CDR3 is CASSHSSGGAASTQYF. The CDR3 DNA reads TGCGCCAGCAGTCATTCTAGCGGGGGCGCCGCCAGTACGCAGTATTTT.

This rearrangement joins TRBV5-1 to TRBJ1-1; unclear D gene. From germline, CDR1 is SGHRS and CDR2 YFSETQ. CDR3 size: 15 residues. V was clipped by 0 bases and J by 3 bases, with 12 bases between them. The CDR3 is CASSLARRVDTEAFF. In DNA, the CDR3 is TGCGCCAGCAGCTTGGCGCGTCGGGTTGACACTGAAGCTTTCTTT.

V is TRBV3-1 (or the pseudogene TRBV3-2) and J is TRBJ1-5; D is ambiguous. This CDR3 is built from 15 residues. Germline V gene sequence: CDR1 LGHDT, CDR2 YNNKEL (reference sequence). V lost 2 bases, J lost 4 bases, and 12 bases lay in between. For the CDR3, the DNA is TGTGCCAGCAGCCAATCGGCCGGGGAGAATCAGCCCCAGCATTTT. It yields the protein CASSQSAGENQPQHF.